This T cell receptor (beta chain) was found in a study of cytomegalovirus exposure and HLA in healthy donors. The overall study: The 120 or so validation repertoires were produced on the same platform as the approximately 620 repertoires of the first cohort. This was reported in a later analysis.

The table came from immunoSEQ multiplex PCR; TCRdb's copy has only in-frame clones and leaves some out. The repertoire holds some 46,000 clones, 90% to 95% seen once, with roughly 5.3% in the top ten. The CDR3 is 12 amino acids. Trimming removed 4 bases from V and 6 bases from J, with 7 bases in between. The germline V gene encodes CDR1 SEHNR and CDR2 FQNEAQ (reference sequence). The sequenced sample was PBMCs. The chain recombines TRBV7-9 with TRBJ1-5; D call uncertain. The sequence was collected from a young man in good health and CMV-seronegative. CDR3 coding DNA: TGTGCCAGCAGCTGGGAGGGTCAGCCCCAGCATTTT. Amino acids: CASSWEGQPQHF.